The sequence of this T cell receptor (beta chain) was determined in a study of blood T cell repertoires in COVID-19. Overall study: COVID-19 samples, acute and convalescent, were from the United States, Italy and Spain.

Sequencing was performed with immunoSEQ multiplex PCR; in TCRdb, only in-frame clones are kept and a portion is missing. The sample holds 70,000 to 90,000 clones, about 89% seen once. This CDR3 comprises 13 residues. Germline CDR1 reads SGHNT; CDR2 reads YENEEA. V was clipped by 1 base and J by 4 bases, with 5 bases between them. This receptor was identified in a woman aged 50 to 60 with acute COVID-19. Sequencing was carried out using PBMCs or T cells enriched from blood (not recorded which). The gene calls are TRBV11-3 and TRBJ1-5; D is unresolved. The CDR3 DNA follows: TGTGCCAGCAGCTTAGCACAAAATCAGCCCCAGCATTTT. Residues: CASSLAQNQPQHF.